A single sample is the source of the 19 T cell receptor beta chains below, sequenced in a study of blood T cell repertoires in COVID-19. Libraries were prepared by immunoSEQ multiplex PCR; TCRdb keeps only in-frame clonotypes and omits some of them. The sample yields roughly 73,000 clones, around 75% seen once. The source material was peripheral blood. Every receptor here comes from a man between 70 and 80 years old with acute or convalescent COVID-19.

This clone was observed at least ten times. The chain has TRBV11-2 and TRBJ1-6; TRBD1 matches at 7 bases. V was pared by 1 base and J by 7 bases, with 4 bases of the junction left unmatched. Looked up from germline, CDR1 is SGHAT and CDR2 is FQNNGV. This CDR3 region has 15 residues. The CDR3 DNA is TGTGCCAGCAGCTTAGTGGGCAGGGGGAATTCACCCCTCCACTTT. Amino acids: CASSLVGRGNSPLHF.

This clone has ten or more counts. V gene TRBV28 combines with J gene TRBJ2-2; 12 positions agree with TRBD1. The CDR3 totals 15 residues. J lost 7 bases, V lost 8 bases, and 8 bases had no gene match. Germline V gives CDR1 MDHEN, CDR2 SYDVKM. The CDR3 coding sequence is TGTGCCAGCGCAATGGGACAGGGGGCATACGGGGAGCTGTTTTTT. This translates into CASAMGQGAYGELFF.

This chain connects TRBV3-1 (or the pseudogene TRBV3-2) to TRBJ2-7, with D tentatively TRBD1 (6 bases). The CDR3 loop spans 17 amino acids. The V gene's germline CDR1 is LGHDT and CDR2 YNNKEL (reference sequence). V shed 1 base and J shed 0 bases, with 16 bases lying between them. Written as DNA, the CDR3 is TGTGCCAGCAGCCAAGGGTCATCGGCAGGGGCCTCCTACGAGCAGTACTTC. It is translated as CASSQGSSAGASYEQYF.

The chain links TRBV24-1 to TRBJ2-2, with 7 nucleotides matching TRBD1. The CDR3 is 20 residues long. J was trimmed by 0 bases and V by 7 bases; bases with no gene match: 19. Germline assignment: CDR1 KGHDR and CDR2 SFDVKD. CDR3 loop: CATRKGTERGGTSNTGELFF. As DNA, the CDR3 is TGTGCCACCAGAAAGGGGACCGAACGAGGGGGCACATCGAACACCGGGGAGCTGTTTTTT.

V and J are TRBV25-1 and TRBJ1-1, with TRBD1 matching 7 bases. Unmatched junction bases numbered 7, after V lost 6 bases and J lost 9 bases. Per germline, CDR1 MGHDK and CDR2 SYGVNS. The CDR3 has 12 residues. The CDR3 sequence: CASRAERGQAFF. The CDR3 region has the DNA TGTGCCAGCAGGGCGGAGAGGGGGCAAGCTTTCTTT.

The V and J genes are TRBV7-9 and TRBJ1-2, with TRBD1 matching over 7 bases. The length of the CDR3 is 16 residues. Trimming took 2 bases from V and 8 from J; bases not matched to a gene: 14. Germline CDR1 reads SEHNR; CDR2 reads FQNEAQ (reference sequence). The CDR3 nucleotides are TGTGCCAGCAGCTTATCCACAGGGGTCTATGGGATAGGCTACACCTTC. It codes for CASSLSTGVYGIGYTF.

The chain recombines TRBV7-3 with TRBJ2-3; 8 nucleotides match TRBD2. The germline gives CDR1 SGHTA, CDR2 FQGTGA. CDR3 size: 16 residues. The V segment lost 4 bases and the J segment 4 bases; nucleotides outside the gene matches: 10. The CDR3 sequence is CASSSSASGSPDTQYF. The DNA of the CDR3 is TGTGCCAGCAGCTCATCCGCCAGCGGGAGCCCAGATACGCAGTATTTT.

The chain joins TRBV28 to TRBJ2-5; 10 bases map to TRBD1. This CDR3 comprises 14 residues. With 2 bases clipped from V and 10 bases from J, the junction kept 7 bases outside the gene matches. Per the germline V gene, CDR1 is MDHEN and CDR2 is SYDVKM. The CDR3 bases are TGTGCCAGCAGTTTAGCGGGGACAGGGGTTGGCCAGTACTTC. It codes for CASSLAGTGVGQYF.

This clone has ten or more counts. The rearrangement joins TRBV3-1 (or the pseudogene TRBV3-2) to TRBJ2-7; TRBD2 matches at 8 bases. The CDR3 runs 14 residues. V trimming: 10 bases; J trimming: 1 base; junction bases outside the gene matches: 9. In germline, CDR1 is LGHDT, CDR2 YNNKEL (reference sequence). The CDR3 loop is CATGGAGGSYEQYF. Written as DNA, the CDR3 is TGTGCCACCGGAGGGGCGGGAGGATCCTACGAGCAGTACTTC.

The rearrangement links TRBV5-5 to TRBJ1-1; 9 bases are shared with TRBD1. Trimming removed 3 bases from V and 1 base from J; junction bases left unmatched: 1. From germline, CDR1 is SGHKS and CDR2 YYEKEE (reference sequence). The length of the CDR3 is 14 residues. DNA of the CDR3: TGTGCCAGCAGCTGGGGACAGGGGAACACTGAAGCTTTCTTT. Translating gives CASSWGQGNTEAFF.

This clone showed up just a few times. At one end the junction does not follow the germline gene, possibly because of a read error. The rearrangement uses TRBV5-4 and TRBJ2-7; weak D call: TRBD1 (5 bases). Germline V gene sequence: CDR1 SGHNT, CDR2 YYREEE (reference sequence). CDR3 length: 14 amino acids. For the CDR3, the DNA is TGTGCCAGCAGCTTGGAGACAGCCTCCGACGAGCAGTACTTC. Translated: CASSLETASDEQYF.

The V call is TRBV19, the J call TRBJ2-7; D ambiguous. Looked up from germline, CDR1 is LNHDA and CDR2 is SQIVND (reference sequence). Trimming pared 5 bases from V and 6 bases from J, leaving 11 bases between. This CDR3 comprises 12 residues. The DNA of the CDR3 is TGTGCCAGTAGTCCGAGAGAGCCCGAGCAGTACTTC. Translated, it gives CASSPREPEQYF.

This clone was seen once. This CDR3 is CASGLSGTGGNEQFF. CDR3 nucleotide sequence: TGTGCCAGTGGATTAAGCGGGACCGGGGGGAATGAGCAGTTCTTC. The chain is built from TRBV19 and TRBJ2-1; 7 bases are shared with TRBD2. Per germline, CDR1 LNHDA and CDR2 SQIVND (reference sequence). This CDR3 is built from 15 residues. Losses at the gene ends were 8 bases for V and 7 bases for J; bases not matched to a gene: 14.

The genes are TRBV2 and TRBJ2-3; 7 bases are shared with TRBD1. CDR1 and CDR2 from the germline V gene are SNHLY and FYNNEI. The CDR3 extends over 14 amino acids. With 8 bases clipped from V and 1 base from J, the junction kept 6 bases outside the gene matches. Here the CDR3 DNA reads TGTGCCAGCGGACCCGGGACAGGCACAGATACGCAGTATTTT. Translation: CASGPGTGTDTQYF. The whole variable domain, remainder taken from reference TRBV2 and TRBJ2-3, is EPEVTQTPSHQVTQMGQEVILRCVPISNHLYFYWYRQILGQKVEFLVSFYNNEISEKSEIFDDQFSVERPDGSNFTLKIRSTKLEDSAMYFCASGPGTGTDTQYFGPGTRLTVL.

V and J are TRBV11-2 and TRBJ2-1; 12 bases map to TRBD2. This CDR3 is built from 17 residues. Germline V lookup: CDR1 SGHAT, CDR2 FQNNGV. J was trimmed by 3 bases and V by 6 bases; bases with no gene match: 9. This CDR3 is CASSPRTSGTVYNEQFF. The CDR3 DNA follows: TGTGCCAGCAGTCCTCGGACTAGCGGGACCGTCTACAATGAGCAGTTCTTC.

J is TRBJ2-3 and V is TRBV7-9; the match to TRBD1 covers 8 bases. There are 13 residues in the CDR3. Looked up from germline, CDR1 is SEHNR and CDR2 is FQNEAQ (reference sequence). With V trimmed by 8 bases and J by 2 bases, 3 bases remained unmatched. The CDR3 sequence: CASQGALTDTQYF. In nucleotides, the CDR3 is TGTGCCAGCCAGGGGGCCCTCACAGATACGCAGTATTTT. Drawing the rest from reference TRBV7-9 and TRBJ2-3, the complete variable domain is DTGVSQNPRHKITKRGQNVTFRCDPISEHNRLYWYRQTLGQGPEFLTYFQNEAQLEKSRLLSDRFSAERPKGSFSTLEIQRTEQGDSAMYLCASQGALTDTQYFGPGTRLTVL.

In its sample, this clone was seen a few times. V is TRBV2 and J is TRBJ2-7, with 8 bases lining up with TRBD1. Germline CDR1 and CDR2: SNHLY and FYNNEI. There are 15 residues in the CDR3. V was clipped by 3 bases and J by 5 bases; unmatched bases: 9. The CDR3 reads CASSDTDRGSNEQYF. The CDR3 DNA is TGTGCCAGCAGTGACACAGACAGGGGTAGCAACGAGCAGTACTTC.

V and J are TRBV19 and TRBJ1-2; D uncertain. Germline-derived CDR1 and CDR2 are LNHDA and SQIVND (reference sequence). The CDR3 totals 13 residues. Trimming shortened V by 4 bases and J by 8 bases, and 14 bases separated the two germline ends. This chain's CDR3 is CASSTWGGDGYTF. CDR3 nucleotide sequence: TGTGCCAGTAGTACCTGGGGAGGAGACGGCTACACCTTC.

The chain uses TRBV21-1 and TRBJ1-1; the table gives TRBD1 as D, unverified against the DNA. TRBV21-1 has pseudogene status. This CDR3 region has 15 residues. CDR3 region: CASSKADRGLCEAFF. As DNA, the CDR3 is TGTGCCAGCAGCAAAGCGGACAGGGGCCTTTGTGAAGCTTTCTTT.